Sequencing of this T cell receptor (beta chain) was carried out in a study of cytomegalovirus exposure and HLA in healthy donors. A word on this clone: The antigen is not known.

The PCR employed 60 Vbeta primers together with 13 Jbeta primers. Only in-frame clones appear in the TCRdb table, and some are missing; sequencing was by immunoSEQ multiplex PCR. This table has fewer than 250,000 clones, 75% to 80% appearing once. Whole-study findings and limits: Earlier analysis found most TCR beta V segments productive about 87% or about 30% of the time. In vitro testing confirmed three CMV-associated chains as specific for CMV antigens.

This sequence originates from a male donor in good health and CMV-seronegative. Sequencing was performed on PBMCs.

The CDR3 DNA follows: TGTGCCAGCAGCCAGGGGGATAAGGGGACAGGCACCTACAATGAGCAGTTCTTC. Encoded protein: CASSQGDKGTGTYNEQFF. This chain connects TRBV14 to TRBJ2-1; 8 bases align to TRBD1. This CDR3 is built from 18 residues. The ends lost 3 bases at V and 2 bases at J; junction bases unmatched: 12. Germline V gives CDR1 SGHDN, CDR2 FVKESK.